This T cell receptor beta chain was sequenced during a study of T cell responses to AZD1222 COVID-19 vaccine. The study's findings and limits: Repertoires were obtained solely post-peak T cell response. Among spike-specific TCRs, nearly half reportedly target unmutated variant regions.

The CDR3 spans 13 residues. After removal of 4 bases from V and 5 bases from J, the junction contained 4 bases not matched to a gene. The germline gives CDR1 SEHNR, CDR2 FQNEAQ (reference sequence). Sequencing was performed with immunoSEQ multiplex PCR; in TCRdb, only in-frame clones are kept and a portion is missing. Counted here are about 150,000 clones, 88% occurring once; the ten biggest clones make up around 2.9%. This clone was detected a few times. Its specificity is unknown. The source is an adult in good health. This rearrangement joins TRBV7-9 to TRBJ1-2; 7 bases map to TRBD1. The input for sequencing was peripheral blood, taken on day 0 of AZD1222 vaccination. CDR3 in DNA: TGTGCCAGCAGCTCCGGGACAGTTTATGGCTACACCTTC. Its protein product is CASSSGTVYGYTF.